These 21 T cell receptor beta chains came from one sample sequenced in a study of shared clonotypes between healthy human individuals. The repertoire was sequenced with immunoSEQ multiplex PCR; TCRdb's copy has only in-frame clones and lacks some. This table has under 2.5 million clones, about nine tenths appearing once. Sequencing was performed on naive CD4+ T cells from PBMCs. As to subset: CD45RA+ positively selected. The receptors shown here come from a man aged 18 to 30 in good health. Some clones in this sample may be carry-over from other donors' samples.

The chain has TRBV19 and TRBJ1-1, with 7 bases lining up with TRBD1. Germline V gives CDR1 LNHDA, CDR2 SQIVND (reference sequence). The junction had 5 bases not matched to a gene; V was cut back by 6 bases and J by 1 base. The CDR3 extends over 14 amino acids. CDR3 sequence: CASRVTGSNTEAFF. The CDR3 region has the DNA TGTGCCAGTAGAGTGACAGGGTCGAACACTGAAGCTTTCTTT.

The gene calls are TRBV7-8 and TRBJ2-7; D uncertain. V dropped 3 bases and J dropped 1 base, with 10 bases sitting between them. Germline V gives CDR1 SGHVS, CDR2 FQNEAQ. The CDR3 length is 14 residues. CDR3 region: CASSFLTPSYEQYF. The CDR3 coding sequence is TGTGCCAGCAGCTTTCTGACCCCGTCCTACGAGCAGTACTTC. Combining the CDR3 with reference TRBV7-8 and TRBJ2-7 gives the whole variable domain GAGVSQSPRYKVAKRGQDVALRCDPISGHVSLFWYQQALGQGPEFLTYFQNEAQLDKSGLPSDRFFAERPEGSVSTLKIQRTQQEDSAVYLCASSFLTPSYEQYFGPGTRLTVT.

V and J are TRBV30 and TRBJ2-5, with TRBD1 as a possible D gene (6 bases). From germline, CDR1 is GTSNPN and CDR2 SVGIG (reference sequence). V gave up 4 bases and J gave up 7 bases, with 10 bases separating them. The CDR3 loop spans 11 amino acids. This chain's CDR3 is CAWMEQGTQYF. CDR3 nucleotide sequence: TGTGCCTGGATGGAACAGGGGACCCAGTACTTC.

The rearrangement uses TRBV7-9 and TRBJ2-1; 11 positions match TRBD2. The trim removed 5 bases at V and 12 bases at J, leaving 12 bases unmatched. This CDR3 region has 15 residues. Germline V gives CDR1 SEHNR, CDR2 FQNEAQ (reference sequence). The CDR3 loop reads CASSPTSGTTMRQFF. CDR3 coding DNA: TGTGCCAGCAGCCCGACTAGCGGGACTACAATGAGGCAGTTCTTC.

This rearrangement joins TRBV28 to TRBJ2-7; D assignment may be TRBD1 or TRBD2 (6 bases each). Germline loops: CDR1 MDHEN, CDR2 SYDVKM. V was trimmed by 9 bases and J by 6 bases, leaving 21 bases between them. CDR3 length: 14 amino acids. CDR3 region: CASFGVGGLSEQYF. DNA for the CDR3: TGTGCCAGTTTCGGGGTAGGGGGACTCTCCGAGCAGTACTTC.

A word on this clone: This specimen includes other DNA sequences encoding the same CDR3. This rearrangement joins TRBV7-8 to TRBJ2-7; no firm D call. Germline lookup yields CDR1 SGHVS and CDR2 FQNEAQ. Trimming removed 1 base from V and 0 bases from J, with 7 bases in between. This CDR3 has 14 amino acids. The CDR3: CASSLVESSYEQYF. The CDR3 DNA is TGTGCCAGCAGCTTAGTAGAAAGCTCCTACGAGCAGTACTTC.

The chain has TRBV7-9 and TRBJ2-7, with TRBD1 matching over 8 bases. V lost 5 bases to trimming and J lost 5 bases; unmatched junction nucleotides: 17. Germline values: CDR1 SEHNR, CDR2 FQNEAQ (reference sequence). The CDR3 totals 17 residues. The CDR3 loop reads CASSAPERTGLKDEQYF. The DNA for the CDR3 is TGTGCCAGCAGCGCCCCCGAACGGACAGGGCTGAAAGACGAGCAGTACTTC.

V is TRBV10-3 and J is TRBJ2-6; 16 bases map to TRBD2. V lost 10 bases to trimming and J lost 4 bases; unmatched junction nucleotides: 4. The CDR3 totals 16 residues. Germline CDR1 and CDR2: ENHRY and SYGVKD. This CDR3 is CATGTSGRAGANVLTF. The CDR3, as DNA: TGTGCCACGGGGACTAGCGGGAGGGCCGGGGCCAACGTCCTGACTTTC.

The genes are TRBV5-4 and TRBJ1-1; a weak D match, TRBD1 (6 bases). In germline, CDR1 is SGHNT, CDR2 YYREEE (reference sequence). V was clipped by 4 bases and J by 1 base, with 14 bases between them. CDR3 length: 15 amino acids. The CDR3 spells CASSHAKQGNTEAFF. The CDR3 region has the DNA TGTGCCAGCAGCCACGCTAAACAGGGGAACACTGAAGCTTTCTTT. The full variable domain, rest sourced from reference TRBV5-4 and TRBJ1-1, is ETGVTQSPTHLIKTRGQQVTLRCSSQSGHNTVSWYQQALGQGPQFIFQYYREEENGRGNFPPRFSGLQFPNYSSELNVNALELDDSALYLCASSHAKQGNTEAFFGQGTRLTVV.

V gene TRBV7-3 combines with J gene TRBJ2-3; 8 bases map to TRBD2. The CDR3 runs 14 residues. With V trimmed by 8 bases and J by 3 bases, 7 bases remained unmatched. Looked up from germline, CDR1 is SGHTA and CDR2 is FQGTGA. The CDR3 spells CASRGAGETDTQYF. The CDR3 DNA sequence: TGTGCCAGCCGGGGAGCGGGAGAGACAGATACGCAGTATTTT.

The CDR3 loop reads CASSARLAGGPSGDRDTQYF. The CDR3 nucleotides are TGTGCCAGCAGTGCCCGACTAGCGGGAGGGCCGAGTGGGGACAGAGATACGCAGTATTTT. The gene calls are TRBV6-1 and TRBJ2-3; 14 bases match TRBD2. The junction had 17 bases not matched to a gene; V was cut back by 4 bases and J by 5 bases. Germline V gene lookup returns CDR1 MNHNS and CDR2 SASEGT. CDR3 length: 20 residues.

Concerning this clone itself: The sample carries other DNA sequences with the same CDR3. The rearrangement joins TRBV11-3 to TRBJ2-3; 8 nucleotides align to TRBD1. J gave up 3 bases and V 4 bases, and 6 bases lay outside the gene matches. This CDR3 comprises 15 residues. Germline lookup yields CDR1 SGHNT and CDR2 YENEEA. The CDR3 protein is CASSSGTGGTDTQYF. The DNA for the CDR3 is TGTGCCAGCAGCTCCGGGACAGGAGGGACAGATACGCAGTATTTT.

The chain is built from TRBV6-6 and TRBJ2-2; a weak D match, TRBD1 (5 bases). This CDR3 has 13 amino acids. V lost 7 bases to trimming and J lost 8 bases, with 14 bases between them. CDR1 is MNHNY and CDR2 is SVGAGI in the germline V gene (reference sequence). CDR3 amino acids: CASILRGSGELFF. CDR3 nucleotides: TGTGCCAGCATTCTTAGGGGATCAGGGGAGCTGTTTTTT.

DNA for the CDR3: TGTGCCAGCAGTGCAGGGGTCCGGGAGACCCAGTACTTC. It yields the protein CASSAGVRETQYF. The chain carries TRBV2 and TRBJ2-5; D perhaps matches TRBD1 (6 bases). Per germline, CDR1 SNHLY and CDR2 FYNNEI. The germline V and J ends were trimmed by 4 bases and 5 bases, with 11 bases remaining between them. This CDR3 spans 13 amino acids.

The DNA of the CDR3 is TGTGCCTGCCCCCGCGGAGGTGAGCAGTACTTC. Its protein product is CACPRGGEQYF. The genes are TRBV30 and TRBJ2-5; TRBD2 is a possible D gene (5 bases). The CDR3 length is 11 residues. Germline V gene lookup returns CDR1 GTSNPN and CDR2 SVGIG (reference sequence). V was clipped by 6 bases and J by 11 bases, with 16 bases between them.

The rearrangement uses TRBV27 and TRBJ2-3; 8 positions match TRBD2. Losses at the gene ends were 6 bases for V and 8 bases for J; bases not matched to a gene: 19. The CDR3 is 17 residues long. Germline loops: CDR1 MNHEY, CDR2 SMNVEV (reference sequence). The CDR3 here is CASSTTRRGEVLSTQYF. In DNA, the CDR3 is TGTGCCAGCAGCACAACTAGGCGGGGGGAAGTACTTTCTACGCAGTATTTT.

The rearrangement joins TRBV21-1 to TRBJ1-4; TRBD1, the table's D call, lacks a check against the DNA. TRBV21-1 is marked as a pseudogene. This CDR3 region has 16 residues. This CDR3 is CASSQRLTGENEKLFF. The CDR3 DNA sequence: TGTGCCAGCAGCCAGAGGTTGACAGGGGAAAATGAAAAACTGTTTTTT.

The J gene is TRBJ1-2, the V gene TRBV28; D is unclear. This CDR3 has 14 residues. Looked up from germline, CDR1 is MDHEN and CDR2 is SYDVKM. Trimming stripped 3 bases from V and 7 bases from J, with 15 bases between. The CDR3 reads CASSFRAMSGGYTF. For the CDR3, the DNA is TGTGCCAGCAGTTTTAGGGCCATGTCCGGTGGCTACACCTTC.

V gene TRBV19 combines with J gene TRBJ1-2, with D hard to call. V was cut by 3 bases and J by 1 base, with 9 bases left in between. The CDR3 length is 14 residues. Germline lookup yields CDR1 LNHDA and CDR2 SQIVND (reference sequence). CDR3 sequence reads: CASSIPAVNYGYTF. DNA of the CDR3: TGTGCCAGTAGTATCCCGGCAGTTAACTATGGCTACACCTTC. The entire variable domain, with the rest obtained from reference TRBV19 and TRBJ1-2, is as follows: DGGITQSPKYLFRKEGQNVTLSCEQNLNHDAMYWYRQDPGQGLRLIYYSQIVNDFQKGDIAEGYSVSREKKESFPLTVTSAQKNPTAFYLCASSIPAVNYGYTFGSGTRLTVV.

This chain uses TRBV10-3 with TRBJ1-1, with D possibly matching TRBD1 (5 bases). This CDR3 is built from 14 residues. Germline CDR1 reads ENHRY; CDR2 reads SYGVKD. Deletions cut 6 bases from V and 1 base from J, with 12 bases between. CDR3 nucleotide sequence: TGTGCCATCAGCTGGGGGGTAAGGAACACTGAAGCTTTCTTT. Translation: CAISWGVRNTEAFF.

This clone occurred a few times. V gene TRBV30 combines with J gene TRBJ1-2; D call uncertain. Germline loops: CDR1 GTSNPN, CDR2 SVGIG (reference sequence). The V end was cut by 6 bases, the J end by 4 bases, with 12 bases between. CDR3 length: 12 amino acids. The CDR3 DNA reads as TGTGCCTGCTCCCCGAGGGTCTATGGCTACACCTTC. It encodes CACSPRVYGYTF.